This T cell receptor beta chain was obtained from a study of vaccination and CD4 T cells after COVID-19. Researchers used the Oncomine TCR Beta short-read assay to sequence DNA from cultured CD4+ T cells. MiXCR, applied by TCRdb to the PCR reads, yields one record per CDR3 protein. The sample carries 13,000 to 15,000 distinct CDR3 sequences, roughly 40% recorded once. Treatment of the sample: approximately nine-day PBMC culture with coronavirus spike peptide pools or control peptides (ViraFEST assay). About this clonotype itself: The target antigen is unknown.

Material: CD4+ T cells from blood, cultured in vitro. The TCR comes from a human donor who had recovered from COVID-19.

The CDR3 coding sequence is TGTGCCACCAAAAAAACAGGGGTAGACACTGAAGCTTTCTTT. Its translation: CATKKTGVDTEAFF. The rearrangement links TRBV19 to TRBJ1-1, with 7 positions matching TRBD1. The germline CDR1 and CDR2 sequences are LNHDA and SQIVND (reference sequence). J lost 3 bases, V lost 10 bases, and 11 bases had no gene match. CDR3 length equals 14 residues. Drawing the rest from reference TRBV19 and TRBJ1-1, the complete variable domain is DGGITQSPKYLFRKEGQNVTLSCEQNLNHDAMYWYRQDPGQGLRLIYYSQIVNDFQKGDIAEGYSVSREKKESFPLTVTSAQKNPTAFYLCATKKTGVDTEAFFGQGTRLTVV.